This section outlines one TCR beta chain sequence together with its context. Its antigen is as yet unknown. These data are taken from a study of T-cell reconstitution after alpha-beta-depleted transplantation in children. During its preparation, the TCRbeta library received unique molecular identifiers. TCRdb redid the calling of the PCR reads with MiXCR, one entry per CDR3 protein. This sample has around 670,000 distinct CDR3 sequences; about 12% occur once, and the top ten carry 0.79%. General study points: By about two months after transplant, alpha-beta T cells reportedly arose from several hundred graft clones that had expanded. At one year after transplant, newly produced T cells mostly accounted for T-cell counts and diversity.

Trimming removed 1 base at V and 0 bases at J, with 7 bases between. The CDR3 has 15 residues. Germline V gene sequence: CDR1 SEHNR, CDR2 FQNEAQ (reference sequence). This specimen consisted of PBMCs, obtained before TCRalphabeta/CD19-depleted stem cell transplant. The sequence came from a girl aged 2-10 years with congenital amegakaryocytic thrombocytopenia, due to receive a stem cell transplant. V is TRBV7-9 and J is TRBJ1-5; D gene ambiguous. The CDR3 loop is CASSLETTSNQPQHF. The CDR3 DNA reads as TGTGCCAGCAGCTTAGAGACTACTAGCAATCAGCCCCAGCATTTT.